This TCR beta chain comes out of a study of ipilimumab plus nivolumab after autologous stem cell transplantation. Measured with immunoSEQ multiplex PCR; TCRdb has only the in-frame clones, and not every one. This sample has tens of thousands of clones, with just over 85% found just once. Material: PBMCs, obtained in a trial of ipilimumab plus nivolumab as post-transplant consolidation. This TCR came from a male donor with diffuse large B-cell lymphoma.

DNA for the CDR3: TGTGCCAGCAGCTATGGACAGGCCACTGAAGCTTTCTTT. Translation: CASSYGQATEAFF. V is TRBV7-2 and J is TRBJ1-1; 7 nucleotides agree with TRBD1. V trimming: 4 bases; J trimming: 4 bases; junction bases outside the gene matches: 3. CDR1 and CDR2 from the germline V gene are SGHTA and FQGNSA. CDR3 length: 13 residues.